These T cell receptor beta chains were read from a single sample in a study of CD8 T cells in ankylosing spondylitis. One entry per CDR3 protein results from TCRdb running MiXCR on the 5' RACE reads. The sample records about 250,000 distinct CDR3 sequences, 15% to 20% being singletons. Sequenced input: blood, either unsorted or a sorted T cell fraction (not recorded which). The receptors shown here come from a male donor with ankylosing spondylitis or in good health (not recorded which). CDR3s include the opening cysteine and the closing phenylalanine or tryptophan. D genes are given only for firm matches. Where a row states a size, it is once, few, many or the class of an expanded clone; other rows omit it.

size | J | D | V | CDR3 | DNA
few | TRBJ1-1 | NA | TRBV29-1 | CSVAGTREANTEAFF | TGCAGCGTCGCCGGGACTCGGGAGGCGAACACTGAAGCTTTCTTT
many | TRBJ2-7 | NA | TRBV27 | CASKRGSYEQYF | TGTGCCAGCAAGAGGGGCTCCTACGAGCAGTACTTC
few | TRBJ2-3 | NA | TRBV27 | CASSPPPGSLADTQYF | TGTGCCAGCAGCCCCCCCCCCGGGAGTCTTGCAGATACGCAGTATTTT
many | TRBJ2-1 | TRBD2 | TRBV5-5 | CASSFYSGSSYNEQFF | TGTGCCAGCAGCTTCTATAGCGGGAGCTCCTACAATGAGCAGTTCTTC
few | TRBJ2-7 | TRBD2 | TRBV12-3/TRBV12-4 | CASSLGLDYYEQYF | TGTGCCAGCAGTTTGGGACTAGATTACTACGAGCAGTACTTC
few | TRBJ2-2 | TRBD1 | TRBV15 | CATSRAFMPGQVLDTGELFF | TGTGCCACCAGCAGAGCCTTTATGCCGGGACAGGTGTTGGACACCGGGGAGCTGTTTTTT
few | TRBJ2-7 | NA | TRBV4-1 | CASSQERREWYEQYF | TGCGCCAGCAGCCAAGAGCGACGGGAGTGGTACGAGCAGTACTTC
many | TRBJ2-2 | TRBD2 | TRBV4-3 | CASSQDWRESTGELFF | TGCGCCAGCAGCCAAGATTGGCGGGAGTCTACCGGGGAGCTGTTTTTT
few | TRBJ2-7 | NA | TRBV6-2/TRBV6-3 | CASSYKGTYEQYF | TGTGCCAGCAGTTACAAGGGGACCTACGAGCAGTACTTC
many | TRBJ1-1 | NA | TRBV5-1 | CASSLARVLDTEAFF | TGCGCCAGCAGCTTGGCCAGGGTCTTGGACACTGAAGCTTTCTTT
NA | TRBJ2-1 | TRBD2 | TRBV4-2 | CASSQEGSGLAVDEQFF | TGTGCCAGCAGCCAAGAAGGGTCGGGACTAGCGGTCGATGAGCAGTTCTTC
many | TRBJ1-1 | NA | TRBV15 | CATSTGRGDTEAFF | TGTGCCACCAGCACGGGGCGGGGGGACACTGAAGCTTTCTTT
few | TRBJ1-2 | NA | TRBV12-3/TRBV12-4 | CASSLLGGGNYGYTF | TGTGCCAGCAGTTTATTGGGAGGAGGCAACTATGGCTACACCTTC
few | TRBJ2-3 | TRBD1 | TRBV12-3/TRBV12-4 | CASSPLQGEDTQYF | TGTGCCAGCAGCCCTTTACAGGGGGAAGATACGCAGTATTTT
few | TRBJ2-5 | NA | TRBV24-1 | CATSATEGEETQYF | TGTGCCACCAGTGCCACGGAGGGCGAAGAGACCCAGTACTTC
NA | TRBJ2-7 | NA | TRBV27 | CASSKYRDGFSYEQYF | TGTGCCAGCAGTAAATACCGGGACGGGTTCTCCTACGAGCAGTACTTC
NA | TRBJ2-3 | NA | TRBV29-1 | CSVEDLWGSGDTQYF | TGCAGCGTTGAAGATCTTTGGGGGAGTGGTGATACGCAGTATTTT
many | TRBJ2-3 | TRBD1 | TRBV7-2 | CASSLFSGQIITDTQYF | TGTGCCAGCAGCTTATTCTCGGGACAGATTATTACAGATACGCAGTATTTT
NA | TRBJ2-7 | NA | TRBV9 | CASSFNAGTSSSYEQYF | TGTGCCAGCAGCTTTAACGCCGGGACTTCCAGCTCCTACGAGCAGTACTTC
few | TRBJ2-1 | TRBD1 | TRBV12-3/TRBV12-4 | CASSYDTGAENEQFF | TGTGCCAGCAGTTACGATACAGGGGCGGAGAATGAGCAGTTCTTC
NA | TRBJ2-1 | NA | TRBV12-3/TRBV12-4 | CSSSLAIWSEQFF | TGTTCCAGCAGTTTAGCGATCTGGAGTGAGCAGTTCTTC
NA | TRBJ1-2 | NA | TRBV6-5 | CASTEHPRSGYTF | TGTGCCAGCACCGAACACCCGCGGTCTGGCTACACCTTC
many | TRBJ2-4 | NA | TRBV4-1 | CASSQEGQIVGENIQYF | TGCGCCAGCAGCCAAGAGGGCCAAATAGTAGGGGAAAACATTCAGTACTTC
many | TRBJ2-3 | NA | TRBV29-1 | CSVIADGVDTQYF | TGCAGCGTTATAGCGGATGGGGTAGATACGCAGTATTTT
few | TRBJ2-2 | TRBD2 | TRBV7-7 | CASSARLAGGPGTGELFF | TGTGCTAGCAGCGCCCGACTAGCGGGAGGGCCGGGCACCGGGGAGCTGTTTTTT
NA | TRBJ1-4 | TRBD1 | TRBV2 | CASSDGQGYEKLFF | TGTGCCAGCAGTGACGGACAGGGGTATGAAAAACTGTTTTTT
few | TRBJ2-3 | NA | TRBV27 | CASSPQPGPSTDTQYF | TGTGCCAGCAGTCCCCAACCGGGGCCTAGCACAGATACGCAGTATTTT
NA | TRBJ1-1 | NA | TRBV3-1 | CASSQALNTEAFF | TGTGCCAGCAGCCAGGCGCTGAACACTGAAGCTTTCTTT
few | TRBJ2-5 | TRBD2 | TRBV7-9 | CASSSPGLVSFQETQYF | TGTGCCAGCAGCTCGCCGGGACTAGTGTCCTTTCAAGAGACCCAGTACTTC
NA | TRBJ2-3 | NA | TRBV6-5 | CASSYSSESTDTQYF | TGTGCCAGCAGTTACTCGTCAGAAAGCACAGATACGCAGTATTTT
few | TRBJ2-4 | TRBD2 | TRBV5-6 | CASSPLAGVGNIQYF | TGTGCCAGCAGCCCATTAGCGGGAGTTGGAAACATTCAGTACTTC
many | TRBJ1-5 | TRBD1 | TRBV25-1 | CASSGGQGLNQPQHF | TGTGCCAGCAGTGGGGGACAGGGACTCAATCAGCCCCAGCATTTT
NA | TRBJ2-7 | TRBD2 | TRBV2 | CASSHITGGLAYEQYF | TGTGCCAGCAGTCATATCACGGGTGGACTAGCTTACGAGCAGTACTTC
few | TRBJ2-7 | NA | TRBV6-5 | CASSYNWNYEQYF | TGTGCCAGCAGTTACAACTGGAACTACGAGCAGTACTTC
many | TRBJ1-5 | TRBD1 | TRBV28 | CASSLEPGQGSQPQHF | TGTGCCAGCAGTTTAGAGCCGGGACAGGGGTCTCAGCCCCAGCATTTT
NA | TRBJ2-7 | TRBD1 | TRBV5-6 | CASSLRGQTYEQYF | TGTGCCAGCAGCTTAAGGGGGCAAACCTACGAGCAGTACTTC
few | TRBJ2-3 | TRBD2 | TRBV7-3 | CASSLTLAGTTDTQYF | TGTGCCAGCAGTTTGACGCTAGCGGGTACGACAGATACGCAGTATTTT
NA | TRBJ2-1 | TRBD2 | TRBV2 | CASSEVLAGDQQFF | TGTGCCAGCAGTGAAGTACTAGCGGGAGATCAGCAGTTCTTC
NA | TRBJ2-2 | TRBD2 | TRBV6-1 | CASSSGGNSNTGELFF | TGTGCCAGCAGCTCGGGGGGGAATTCGAACACCGGGGAGCTGTTTTTT
NA | TRBJ2-1 | NA | TRBV7-2 | CASSLGGVGVGGEQFF | TGTGCCAGCAGCTTAGGAGGTGTGGGAGTGGGGGGTGAGCAGTTCTTC
few | TRBJ2-7 | NA | TRBV29-1 | CSVRVSYEQYF | TGCAGCGTTCGAGTAAGCTACGAGCAGTACTTC
few | TRBJ2-1 | NA | TRBV6-1 | CAVGGEILDNEQFF | TGTGCCGTAGGCGGGGAAATCCTCGACAATGAGCAGTTCTTC
few | TRBJ2-7 | TRBD2 | TRBV7-6 | CASSSPGLAGFPYEQYF | TGTGCCAGCAGCTCTCCCGGACTAGCGGGATTCCCCTACGAGCAGTACTTC
many | TRBJ1-1 | NA | TRBV19 | CASSIWGIGNTEAFF | TGTGCCAGTAGTATATGGGGGATTGGAAACACTGAAGCTTTCTTT
NA | TRBJ2-7 | NA | TRBV12-3/TRBV12-4 | CASSLGGRQYF | TGTGCCAGCAGTTTGGGGGGCCGCCAGTACTTC
few | TRBJ1-2 | NA | TRBV2 | CASSAVGVPYGYTF | TGTGCCAGCAGTGCGGTCGGTGTCCCGTATGGCTACACCTTC
many | TRBJ2-7 | TRBD1 | TRBV11-1 | CASSPRTGGEIAVYEQYF | TGTGCCAGCAGCCCTAGGACAGGGGGCGAGATAGCGGTCTACGAGCAGTACTTC
few | TRBJ2-1 | NA | TRBV6-5 | CASSYSAGNNEQFF | TGTGCCAGCAGTTACTCGGCAGGTAACAATGAGCAGTTCTTC
NA | TRBJ1-4 | NA | TRBV6-5 | CASSYYGRSKAEKLFF | TGTGCCAGCAGTTACTACGGACGAAGCAAAGCAGAAAAACTGTTTTTT
many | TRBJ2-5 | NA | TRBV10-3 | CAISDLGQDGETQYF | TGTGCCATCAGTGATCTGGGCCAGGACGGCGAGACCCAGTACTTC
few | TRBJ2-5 | NA | TRBV12-3/TRBV12-4 | CASSFSGLETQYF | TGTGCCAGCAGTTTTTCGGGGTTGGAGACCCAGTACTTC
NA | TRBJ2-2 | NA | TRBV5-1 | CASNSETNTGELFF | TGCGCCAGCAACAGCGAAACGAACACCGGGGAGCTGTTTTTT